The source of this TCR beta chain is a study of regulatory T cells in long-lasting Graves disease. Study findings and constraints: Patients with persistent Graves' had lower TCR diversity than newly diagnosed patients.

Time point specified: newly diagnosed GD, antithyroid drugs for less than 3 months. Researchers made the TCR library from RNA that was extracted from PBMCs. As collected, the peripheral blood samples measured around 9 milliliters each and went into EDTA tubes. Relying on iRepertoire HTBI primers and Arm-PCR of CDR3 regions, the team built TCR beta libraries. TCRdb reanalysed the multiplex PCR reads using MiXCR and keeps one entry per CDR3 protein. The sample lists about 560,000 distinct CDR3 sequences, more than 15% occurring once. About this clonotype itself: Its antigen is unidentified.

V lost 1 base and J 4 bases, leaving 15 bases between the germline ends. CDR3 length: 15 amino acids. In germline, CDR1 is SGHRS, CDR2 YFSETQ. In addition, the sample was reused for a study of T cells in Graves' hyperthyroidism and ophthalmopathy. That work contributes: A lack of ophthalmopathy progression within 18 months defined stable Graves' hyperthyroidism. The study used the HTBI primer set for a first-round RT-PCR of the TCR CDR3.

This sample comprised peripheral blood mononuclear cells (PBMCs), obtained at new diagnosis, from a patient treated with antithyroid drugs. The rearrangement uses TRBV5-1 and TRBJ2-7; a weak D match, TRBD1 (5 bases). The sequence derives from a man in his late teens or twenties with Graves disease. The CDR3 reads CASSLRARETYEQYF. CDR3 nucleotide sequence: TGCGCCAGCAGCTTGAGGGCCAGGGAAACATACGAGCAGTACTTC.